The 17 T cell receptor beta chains below were found in one sample sequenced in a study of shared T cell receptors in the human thymus. Sequencing used immunoSEQ multiplex PCR; TCRdb keeps in-frame clones, though not all of them. The sample consists of over 450,000 clones, about 80% of them appearing once. The sample also formed part of further work on human thymus T cells.

The sample taken for sequencing was thymocytes. These receptors were collected from a boy in the first two years of life with a congenital heart defect.

The DNA for the CDR3 is TGTGCTAGTGGTTTGGCTCAGGGGAAAGGGGAGACCCAGTACTTC. It is translated as CASGLAQGKGETQYF. The chain has TRBV12-5 and TRBJ2-5, with D possibly being TRBD1 (6 bases). Trimming removed 1 base from V and 5 bases from J, with 14 bases in between. The germline gives CDR1 LGHNT, CDR2 FRNRAP. There are 15 residues in the CDR3. The full variable domain, completed using reference TRBV12-5 and TRBJ2-5, is DARVTQTPRHKVTEMGQEVTMRCQPILGHNTVFWYRQTMMQGLELLAYFRNRAPLDDSGMPKDRFSAEMPDATLATLKIQPSEPRDSAVYFCASGLAQGKGETQYFGPGTRLLVL.

The rearrangement uses TRBV5-1 and TRBJ2-7; D possibly corresponds to TRBD2 (6 bases). The V gene's germline CDR1 is SGHRS and CDR2 YFSETQ. The CDR3 is made up of 13 amino acids. The V end lost 5 bases, the J end lost 0 bases, and 9 bases lay between the germline ends. CDR3 amino acids: CASRLAVSYEQYF. The CDR3 DNA follows: TGCGCCAGCAGGTTAGCGGTCTCCTACGAGCAGTACTTC.

In this sample, this clone turned up a few times. The chain recombines TRBV19 with TRBJ1-3; TRBD1 agrees at 7 bases. The CDR3 is 15 residues long. CDR1 is LNHDA and CDR2 is SQIVND in the germline V gene (reference sequence). The trim removed 5 bases at V and 0 bases at J, leaving 4 bases unmatched. CDR3 region: CASSSQGSSGNTIYF. In nucleotides, the CDR3 is TGTGCCAGTAGTTCACAGGGGAGCTCTGGAAACACCATATATTTT. Using reference TRBV19 and TRBJ1-3 for the parts outside the CDR3, the full variable domain is DGGITQSPKYLFRKEGQNVTLSCEQNLNHDAMYWYRQDPGQGLRLIYYSQIVNDFQKGDIAEGYSVSREKKESFPLTVTSAQKNPTAFYLCASSSQGSSGNTIYFGEGSWLTVV.

This clone was found a few times. This rearrangement joins TRBV28 to TRBJ1-1; 8 positions agree with TRBD1. The CDR3 is 13 residues long. Germline lookup yields CDR1 MDHEN and CDR2 SYDVKM. Trimming removed 6 bases from V and 7 bases from J; junction bases left unmatched: 7. CDR3 bases: TGTGCCAGCAGGAAAGACAGGGGAGGTGAAGCTTTCTTT. Its protein product is CASRKDRGGEAFF.

CDR3 DNA sequence: TGTGCCATCCTGGCCGGGACAGGGGGCTCAAATGAGCAGTTCTTC. This codes for CAILAGTGGSNEQFF. The chain couples TRBV10-3 to TRBJ2-1, with 12 bases that match TRBD1. J gave up 7 bases and V 8 bases, and 9 bases lay outside the gene matches. Germline values: CDR1 ENHRY, CDR2 SYGVKD. The CDR3 sequence is 15 residues long.

The rearrangement uses TRBV5-1 and TRBJ2-7; D is possibly TRBD1 (6 bases). The CDR3 runs to 15 residues. The germline V and J ends were trimmed by 0 bases and 6 bases, with 16 bases remaining between them. In germline, CDR1 is SGHRS, CDR2 YFSETQ. CDR3 region: CASSLESSRGSEQYF. The DNA for the CDR3 is TGCGCCAGCAGCTTGGAGTCGAGCAGGGGTTCCGAGCAGTACTTC. Complete variable domain (other parts from reference TRBV5-1 and TRBJ2-7): KAGVTQTPRYLIKTRGQQVTLSCSPISGHRSVSWYQQTPGQGLQFLFEYFSETQRNKGNFPGRFSGRQFSNSRSEMNVSTLELGDSALYLCASSLESSRGSEQYFGPGTRLTVT.

The chain recombines TRBV5-6 with TRBJ1-5; D is perhaps TRBD1 (6 bases). The germline V and J ends were trimmed by 0 bases and 2 bases, with 12 bases remaining between them. Germline values: CDR1 SGHDT, CDR2 YYEEEE. The CDR3 is 16 residues long. CDR3 sequence: CASSLGGGRCNQPQHF. The CDR3 nucleotides read TGTGCCAGCAGCTTGGGAGGGGGAAGGTGCAATCAGCCCCAGCATTTT.

This clone was counted a few times. The V gene is TRBV11-3, the J gene TRBJ2-2; 8 nucleotides match TRBD2. CDR1 and CDR2 (germline): SGHNT, YENEEA. This CDR3 is 17 amino acids long. Trimming removed 5 bases from V and 5 bases from J; junction bases left unmatched: 13. CDR3 nucleotide sequence: TGTGCCAGCAGCCGAAGGAGGAGCGGGAGCGGGACCGGGGAGCTGTTTTTT. This sequence encodes CASSRRRSGSGTGELFF.

The chain couples TRBV4-2 to TRBJ2-7, with 12 nucleotides matching TRBD2. The CDR3 contains 15 residues. Trimming took 4 bases from V and 3 from J; bases not matched to a gene: 4. Germline V gene sequence: CDR1 LGHNA, CDR2 YNFKEQ. CDR3 amino acids: CASSPLTSGSYEQYF. The CDR3 DNA reads as TGTGCCAGCAGCCCCCTGACTAGCGGGAGCTACGAGCAGTACTTC.

This sequence joins TRBV9 and TRBJ2-2; 7 nucleotides agree with TRBD2. V dropped 3 bases and J dropped 6; count of bases not matched to a gene: 8. Germline V gene data show CDR1 as SGDLS and CDR2 as YYNGEE. The CDR3 spans 15 residues. CDR3 sequence reads: CASSATTGRSGELFF. The CDR3 nucleotides read TGTGCCAGCAGCGCCACCACCGGGAGGTCCGGGGAGCTGTTTTTT.

This chain links TRBV11-3 with TRBJ2-1, with 9 bases identical to TRBD2. The trim removed 3 bases at V and 2 bases at J, leaving 5 bases unmatched. Germline CDR1 and CDR2: SGHNT and YENEEA. There are 16 residues in the CDR3. This chain's CDR3 is CASSFRASGAYNEQFF. The CDR3 DNA is TGTGCCAGCAGCTTTAGGGCTAGCGGGGCCTACAATGAGCAGTTCTTC.

V gene TRBV21-1 combines with J gene TRBJ2-7; the table's D gene call, TRBD2, was not cross checked with the DNA. TRBV21-1 is deemed a pseudogene. This CDR3 region has 16 residues. CDR3 residues: CASSKVGSGRPDEQYF. The CDR3 DNA follows: TGTGCCAGCAGCAAAGTGGGAAGCGGGAGACCCGACGAGCAGTACTTC.

The rearrangement joins TRBV7-8 to TRBJ2-7, with TRBD2 matching over 7 bases. The junction had 7 bases not matched to a gene; V was cut back by 5 bases and J by 3 bases. Germline V gene lookup returns CDR1 SGHVS and CDR2 FQNEAQ. There are 14 residues in the CDR3. In nucleotides, the CDR3 is TGTGCCAGCAGCCCTGGGACTATCTACTACGAGCAGTACTTC. Its protein is CASSPGTIYYEQYF.

The chain combines TRBV4-2 with TRBJ2-7; 8 bases map to TRBD1. Germline assignment: CDR1 LGHNA and CDR2 YNFKEQ. With V trimmed by 4 bases and J by 7 bases, 18 bases remained unmatched. The CDR3 length is 17 residues. The CDR3 loop reads CASSPRTGTGAGLEQYF. Here the CDR3 DNA reads TGTGCCAGCAGCCCCAGGACAGGGACTGGGGCAGGCCTTGAGCAGTACTTC.

The count of this clone is one. The V gene is TRBV9, the J gene TRBJ2-7, with 9 bases lining up with TRBD2. Germline trimming cut 3 bases from V and 2 bases from J; bases unmatched to any gene: 9. CDR3 length: 16 amino acids. CDR1 and CDR2 (germline): SGDLS, YYNGEE. The CDR3 DNA reads as TGTGCCAGCAGCGGGGGGTTGCTAGCGGGAACCTACGAGCAGTACTTC. Its protein is CASSGGLLAGTYEQYF.

The V call is TRBV27, the J call TRBJ1-2; 8 bases align to TRBD1. Germline V CDR1 and CDR2: MNHEY, SMNVEV (reference sequence). This CDR3 is built from 15 residues. Germline trimming cut 4 bases from V and 7 bases from J; bases unmatched to any gene: 11. The CDR3 DNA reads TGTGCCAGCAGTTCGAAGACAGGGGCAGCGAGTGGCTACACCTTC. Its protein product is CASSSKTGAASGYTF.

This clone was detected a few times. The chain has TRBV6-4 and TRBJ1-5; 7 bases are shared with TRBD1. The CDR3 covers 19 residues. From germline, CDR1 is MRHNA and CDR2 SNTAGT. V shed 4 bases, J shed 6 bases, and the junction held 21 bases outside the gene matches. CDR3 in DNA: TGTGCCAGCAGTGGCCCTGACAGGGTCTCCCCGCCCCCATGTCAGCCCCAGCATTTT. This translates into CASSGPDRVSPPPCQPQHF.